This T cell receptor (beta chain) stems from a study of blood T cell repertoires in COVID-19. Overall study: Samples taken during acute and convalescent COVID-19 were collected in the United States, Italy and Spain. T cells, B-cell-depleted T cells, or PBMCs supplied cDNA or gDNA.

Germline lookup yields CDR1 SGDLS and CDR2 YYNGEE. This CDR3 contains 13 residues. V gave up 0 bases and J gave up 7 bases; unmatched junction bases: 1. Participants spanned ages about 18 to 100 years and resided in 20 to 30 US areas. Cohort assignment relied on participant-reported clinical history. Clones were sequenced by immunoSEQ multiplex PCR, and TCRdb holds only the in-frame ones, with some missing. The sample has over 250,000 clones, approximately 86% seen once. This receptor was taken from a woman aged 18 to 35 who had recovered from COVID-19. The sequenced sample was PBMCs or T cells enriched from blood (not recorded which). This chain uses TRBV9 with TRBJ2-7; TRBD1 agrees at 10 bases. Written as DNA, the CDR3 is TGTGCCAGCAGCGTAGAGGGACAGGGGGAGCAGTACTTC. Translation: CASSVEGQGEQYF.